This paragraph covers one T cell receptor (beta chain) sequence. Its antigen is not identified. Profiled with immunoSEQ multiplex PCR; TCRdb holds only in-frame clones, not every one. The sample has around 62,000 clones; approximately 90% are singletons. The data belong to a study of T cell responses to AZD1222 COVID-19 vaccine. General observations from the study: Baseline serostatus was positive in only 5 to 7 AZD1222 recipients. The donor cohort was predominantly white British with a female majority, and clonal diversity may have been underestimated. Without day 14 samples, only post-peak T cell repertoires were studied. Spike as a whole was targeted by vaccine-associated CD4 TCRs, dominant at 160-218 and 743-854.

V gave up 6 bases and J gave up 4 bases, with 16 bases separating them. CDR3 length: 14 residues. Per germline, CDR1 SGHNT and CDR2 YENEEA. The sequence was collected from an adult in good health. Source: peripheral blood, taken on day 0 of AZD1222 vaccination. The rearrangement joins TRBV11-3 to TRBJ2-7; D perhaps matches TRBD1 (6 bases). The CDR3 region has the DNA TGTGCCAGCAGGCAGGGGCGAAGAGCGTACGAGCAGTACTTC. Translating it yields CASRQGRRAYEQYF.